The clone carrying this TCR beta chain was recorded many times. The antigen remains undetermined. CDR3 length: 17 amino acids. Trimming removed 3 bases from V and 0 bases from J, with 18 bases in between. The germline V gene encodes CDR1 MNHEY and CDR2 SMNVEV (reference sequence). This sample is drawn from a study of T cells in Graves' hyperthyroidism and ophthalmopathy. Across the study: It was at initial diagnosis, before any treatment, that peripheral blood was collected. Study outcomes and limitations: Also found in blood were most expanded thyroid clonotypes above 0.001.

Researchers amplified the TCR beta CDR3 regions from RNA transcripts. A set of HTBI primers served as the primers for a first-round RT-PCR of the TCR CDR3. In TCRdb, the multiplex PCR reads were re-called with MiXCR into one record per CDR3 protein. Here the sample spans over 500,000 distinct CDR3 sequences, approximately 15% being singletons. The sequence derives from a woman in her 40s with Graves' hyperthyroidism. Sequencing was carried out using blood. The chain combines TRBV27 with TRBJ2-7; D perhaps matches TRBD1 (6 bases). The CDR3 nucleotides are TGTGCCAGCAGTTTGTCCTCCGGGACATCGAGCTCCTACGAGCAGTACTTC. Protein: CASSLSSGTSSSYEQYF.